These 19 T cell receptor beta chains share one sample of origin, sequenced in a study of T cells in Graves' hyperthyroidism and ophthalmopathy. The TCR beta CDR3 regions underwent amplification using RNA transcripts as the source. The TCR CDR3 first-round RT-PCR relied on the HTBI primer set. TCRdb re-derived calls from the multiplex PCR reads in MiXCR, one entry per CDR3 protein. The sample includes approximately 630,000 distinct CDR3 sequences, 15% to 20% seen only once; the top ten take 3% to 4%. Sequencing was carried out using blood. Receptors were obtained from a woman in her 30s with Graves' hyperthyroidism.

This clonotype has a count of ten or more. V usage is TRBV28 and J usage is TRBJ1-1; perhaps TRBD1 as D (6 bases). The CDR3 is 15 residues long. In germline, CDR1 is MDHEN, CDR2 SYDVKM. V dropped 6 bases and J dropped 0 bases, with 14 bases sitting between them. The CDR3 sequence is CASSATGIMNTEAFF. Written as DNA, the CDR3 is TGTGCCAGCAGCGCTACAGGGATCATGAACACTGAAGCTTTCTTT.

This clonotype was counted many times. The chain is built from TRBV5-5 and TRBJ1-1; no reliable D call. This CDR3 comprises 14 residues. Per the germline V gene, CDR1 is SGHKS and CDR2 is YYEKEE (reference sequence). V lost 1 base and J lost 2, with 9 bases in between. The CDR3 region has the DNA TGTGCCAGCAGCTTGCCTTCTCAAAACACTGAAGCTTTCTTT. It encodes CASSLPSQNTEAFF.

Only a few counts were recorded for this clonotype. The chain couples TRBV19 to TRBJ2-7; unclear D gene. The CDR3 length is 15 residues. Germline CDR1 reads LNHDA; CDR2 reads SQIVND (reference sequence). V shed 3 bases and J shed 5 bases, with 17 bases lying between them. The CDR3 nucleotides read TGTGCCAGTAGTATTAGTTTCACTCCGCCCAACGAGCAGTACTTC. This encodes CASSISFTPPNEQYF. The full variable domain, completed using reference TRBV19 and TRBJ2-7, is DGGITQSPKYLFRKEGQNVTLSCEQNLNHDAMYWYRQDPGQGLRLIYYSQIVNDFQKGDIAEGYSVSREKKESFPLTVTSAQKNPTAFYLCASSISFTPPNEQYFGPGTRLTVT.

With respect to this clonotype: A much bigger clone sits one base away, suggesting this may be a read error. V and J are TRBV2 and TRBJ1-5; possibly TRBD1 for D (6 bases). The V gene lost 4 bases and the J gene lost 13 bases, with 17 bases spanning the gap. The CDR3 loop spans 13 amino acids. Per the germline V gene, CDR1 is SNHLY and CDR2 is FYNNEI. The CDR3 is CASSAYREDTQHF. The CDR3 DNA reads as TGTGCCAGCAGTGCGTACAGGGAAGATACGCAGCATTTT.

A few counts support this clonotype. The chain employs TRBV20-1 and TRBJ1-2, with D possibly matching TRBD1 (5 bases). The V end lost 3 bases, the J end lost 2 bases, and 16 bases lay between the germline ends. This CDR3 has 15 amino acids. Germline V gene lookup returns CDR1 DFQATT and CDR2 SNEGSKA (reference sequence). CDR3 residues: CSASRPRDLNYGYTF. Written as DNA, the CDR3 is TGCAGTGCTAGTCGACCCAGGGACCTGAACTATGGCTACACCTTC.

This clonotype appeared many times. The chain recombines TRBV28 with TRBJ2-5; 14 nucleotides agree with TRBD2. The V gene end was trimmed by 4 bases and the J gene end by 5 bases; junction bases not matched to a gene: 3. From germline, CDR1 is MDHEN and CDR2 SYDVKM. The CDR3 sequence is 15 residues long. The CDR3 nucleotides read TGTGCCAGCAGTTCCCGGACTAGCGGGAGGGAGACCCAGTACTTC. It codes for CASSSRTSGRETQYF.

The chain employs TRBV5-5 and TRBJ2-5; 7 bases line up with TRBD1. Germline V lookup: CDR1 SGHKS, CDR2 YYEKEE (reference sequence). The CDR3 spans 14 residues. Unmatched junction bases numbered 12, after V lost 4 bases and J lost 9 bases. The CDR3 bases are TGTGCCAGCAGCACCTACAGGGGTTTGGGGGCCCAGTACTTC. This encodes CASSTYRGLGAQYF.

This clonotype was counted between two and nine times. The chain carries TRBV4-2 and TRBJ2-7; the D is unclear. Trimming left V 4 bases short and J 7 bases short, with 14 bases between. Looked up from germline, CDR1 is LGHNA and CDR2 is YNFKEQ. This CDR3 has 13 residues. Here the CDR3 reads CASSPYAGGEQYF. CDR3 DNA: TGTGCCAGCAGCCCATACGCAGGTGGGGAGCAGTACTTC.

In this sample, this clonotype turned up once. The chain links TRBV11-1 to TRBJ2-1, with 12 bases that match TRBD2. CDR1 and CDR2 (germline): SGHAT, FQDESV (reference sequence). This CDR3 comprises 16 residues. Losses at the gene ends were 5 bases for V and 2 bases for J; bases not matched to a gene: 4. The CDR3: CASSLRLAGAYNEQFF. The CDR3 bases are TGTGCCAGCAGCCTACGACTAGCGGGAGCCTACAATGAGCAGTTCTTC.

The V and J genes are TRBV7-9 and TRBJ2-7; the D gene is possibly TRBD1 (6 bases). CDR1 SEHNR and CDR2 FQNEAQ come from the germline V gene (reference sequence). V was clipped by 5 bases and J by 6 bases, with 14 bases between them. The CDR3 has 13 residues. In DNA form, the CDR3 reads TGTGCCAGCAGCAACTTCAGGGGCGCCGAGCAGTACTTC. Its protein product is CASSNFRGAEQYF.

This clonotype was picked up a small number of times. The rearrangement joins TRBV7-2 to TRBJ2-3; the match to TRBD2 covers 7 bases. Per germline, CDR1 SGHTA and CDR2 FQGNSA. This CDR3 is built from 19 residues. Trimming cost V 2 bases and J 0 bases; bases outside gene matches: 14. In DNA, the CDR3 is TGTGCCAGCAGCTTACAGTTCGGGGGGTTTGGACCTAGCACAGATACGCAGTATTTT. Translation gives CASSLQFGGFGPSTDTQYF.

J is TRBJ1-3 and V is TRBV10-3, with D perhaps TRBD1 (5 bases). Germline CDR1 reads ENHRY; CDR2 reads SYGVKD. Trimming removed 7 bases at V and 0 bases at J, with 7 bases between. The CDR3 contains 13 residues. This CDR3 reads CAITGHSGNTIYF. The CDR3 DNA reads TGTGCCATCACAGGGCACTCTGGAAACACCATATATTTT.

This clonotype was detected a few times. The CDR3: CASSYLGQGSYEQYF. The DNA for the CDR3 is TGTGCCAGCAGTTACCTCGGACAGGGCTCCTACGAGCAGTACTTC. This rearrangement joins TRBV6-6 to TRBJ2-7; 8 bases align to TRBD1. The CDR3 consists of 15 residues. Germline-derived CDR1 and CDR2 are MNHNY and SVGAGI (reference sequence). J was trimmed by 0 bases and V by 2 bases; bases with no gene match: 3.

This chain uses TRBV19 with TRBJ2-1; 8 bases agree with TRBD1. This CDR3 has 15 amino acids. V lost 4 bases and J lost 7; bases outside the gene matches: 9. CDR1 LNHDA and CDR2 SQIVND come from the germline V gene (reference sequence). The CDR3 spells CASSTYGQGGNEQFF. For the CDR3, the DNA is TGTGCCAGTAGTACATACGGACAGGGCGGGAATGAGCAGTTCTTC.

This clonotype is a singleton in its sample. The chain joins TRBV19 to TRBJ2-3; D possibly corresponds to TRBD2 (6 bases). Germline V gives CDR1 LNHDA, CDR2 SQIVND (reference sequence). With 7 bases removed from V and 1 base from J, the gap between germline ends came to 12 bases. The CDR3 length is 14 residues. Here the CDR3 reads CASTPRGGTDTQYF. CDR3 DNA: TGTGCCAGTACCCCTCGCGGGGGCACAGATACGCAGTATTTT.

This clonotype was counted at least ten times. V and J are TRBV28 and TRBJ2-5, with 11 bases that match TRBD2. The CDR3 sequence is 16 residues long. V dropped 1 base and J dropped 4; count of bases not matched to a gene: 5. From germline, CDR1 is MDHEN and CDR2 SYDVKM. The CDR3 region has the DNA TGTGCCAGCAGTTTATTACTAGCGGGAGTTGGAGAGACCCAGTACTTC. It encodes CASSLLLAGVGETQYF.

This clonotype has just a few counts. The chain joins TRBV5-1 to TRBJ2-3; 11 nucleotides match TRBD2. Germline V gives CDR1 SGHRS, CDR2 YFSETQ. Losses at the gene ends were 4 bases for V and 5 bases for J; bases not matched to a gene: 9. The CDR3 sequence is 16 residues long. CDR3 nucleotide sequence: TGCGCCAGCAGCCCCGATAGCGGGAGGGCCTTAGATACGCAGTATTTT. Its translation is CASSPDSGRALDTQYF.

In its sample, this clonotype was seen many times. In nucleotides, the CDR3 is TGTGCCAGCAGCTTAGTAGCGGGAGGGACAGATACGCAGTATTTT. Encoded protein: CASSLVAGGTDTQYF. V gene TRBV7-2 combines with J gene TRBJ2-3; 11 bases agree with TRBD2. This CDR3 has 15 amino acids. Germline V gene lookup returns CDR1 SGHTA and CDR2 FQGNSA. V shed 1 base, J shed 3 bases, and the junction held 0 bases outside the gene matches.

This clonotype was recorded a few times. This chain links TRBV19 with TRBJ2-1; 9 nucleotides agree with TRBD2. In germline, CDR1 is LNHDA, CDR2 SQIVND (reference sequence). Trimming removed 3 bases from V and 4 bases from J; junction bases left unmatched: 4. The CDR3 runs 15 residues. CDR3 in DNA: TGTGCCAGTAGTATGGGGCGGGGGGGATACAATGAGCAGTTCTTC. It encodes CASSMGRGGYNEQFF.